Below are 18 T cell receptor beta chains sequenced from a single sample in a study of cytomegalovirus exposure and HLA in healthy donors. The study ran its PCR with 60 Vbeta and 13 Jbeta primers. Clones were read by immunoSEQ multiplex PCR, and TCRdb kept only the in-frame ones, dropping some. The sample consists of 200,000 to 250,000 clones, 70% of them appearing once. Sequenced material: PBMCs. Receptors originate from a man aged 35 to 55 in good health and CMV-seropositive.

In DNA, the CDR3 is TGTGCCATCAGTGCGACAGAAATTTACGAGCAGTACTTC. This codes for CAISATEIYEQYF. V and J are TRBV10-3 and TRBJ2-7; the D gene is possibly TRBD1 (5 bases). Germline-derived CDR1 and CDR2 are ENHRY and SYGVKD. CDR3 length: 13 amino acids. Trimming left V 4 bases short and J 4 bases short, with 11 bases between.

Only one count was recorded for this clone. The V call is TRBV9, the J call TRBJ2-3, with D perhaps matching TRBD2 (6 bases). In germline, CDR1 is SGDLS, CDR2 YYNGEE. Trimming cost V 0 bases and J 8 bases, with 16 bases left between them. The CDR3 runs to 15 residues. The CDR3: CASSVETGAGSTQYF. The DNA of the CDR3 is TGTGCCAGCAGCGTAGAGACTGGGGCGGGGAGTACGCAGTATTTT.

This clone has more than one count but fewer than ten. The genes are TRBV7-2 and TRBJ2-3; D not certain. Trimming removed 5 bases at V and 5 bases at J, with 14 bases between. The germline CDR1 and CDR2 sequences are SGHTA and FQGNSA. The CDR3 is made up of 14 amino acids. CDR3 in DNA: TGTGCCAGCAGCCCTAGTCTGCTTCAAGATACGCAGTATTTT. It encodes CASSPSLLQDTQYF.

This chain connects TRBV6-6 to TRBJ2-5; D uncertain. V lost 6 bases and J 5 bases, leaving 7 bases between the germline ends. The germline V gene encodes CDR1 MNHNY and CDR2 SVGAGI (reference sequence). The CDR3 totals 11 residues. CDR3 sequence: CASSQVETQYF. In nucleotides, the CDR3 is TGTGCCAGCAGCCAGGTGGAGACCCAGTACTTC.

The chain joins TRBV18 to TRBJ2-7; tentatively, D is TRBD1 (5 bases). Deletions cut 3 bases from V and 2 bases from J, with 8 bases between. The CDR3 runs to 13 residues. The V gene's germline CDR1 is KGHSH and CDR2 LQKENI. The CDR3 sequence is CASSPTVAYEQYF. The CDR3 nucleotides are TGTGCCAGCTCACCGACAGTTGCCTACGAGCAGTACTTC.

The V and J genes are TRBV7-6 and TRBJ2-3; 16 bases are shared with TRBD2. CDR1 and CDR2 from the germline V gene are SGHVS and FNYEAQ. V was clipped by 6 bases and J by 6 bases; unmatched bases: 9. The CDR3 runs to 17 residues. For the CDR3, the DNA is TGTGCCAGCAGTCCTTCTGGGACTAGCGGGGGGGCGGATACGCAGTATTTT. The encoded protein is CASSPSGTSGGADTQYF.

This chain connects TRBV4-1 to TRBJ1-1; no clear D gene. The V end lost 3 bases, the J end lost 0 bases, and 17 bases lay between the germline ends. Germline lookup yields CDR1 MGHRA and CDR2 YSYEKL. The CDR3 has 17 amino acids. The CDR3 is CASSHTPGQRVNTEAFF. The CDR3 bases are TGCGCCAGCAGCCACACCCCCGGCCAGCGGGTGAACACTGAAGCTTTCTTT.

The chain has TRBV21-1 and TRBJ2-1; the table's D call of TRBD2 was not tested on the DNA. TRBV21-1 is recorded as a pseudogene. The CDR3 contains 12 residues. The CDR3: CASSKVRYEQFF. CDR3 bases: TGTGCCAGCAGCAAAGTTCGGTATGAGCAGTTCTTC.

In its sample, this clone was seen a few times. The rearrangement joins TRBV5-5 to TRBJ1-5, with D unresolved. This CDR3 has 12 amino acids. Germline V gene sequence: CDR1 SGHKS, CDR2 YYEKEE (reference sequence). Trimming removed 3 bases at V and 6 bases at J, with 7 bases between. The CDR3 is CASSSLSQPQHF. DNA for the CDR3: TGTGCCAGCAGCTCCCTGTCTCAGCCCCAGCATTTT.

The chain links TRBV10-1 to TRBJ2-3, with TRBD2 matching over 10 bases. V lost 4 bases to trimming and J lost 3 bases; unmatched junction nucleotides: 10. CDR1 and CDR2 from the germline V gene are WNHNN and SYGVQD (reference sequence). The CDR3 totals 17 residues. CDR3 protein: CASSASGAGLATDTQYF. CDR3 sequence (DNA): TGCGCCAGCAGTGCCTCAGGGGCGGGACTAGCGACAGATACGCAGTATTTT.

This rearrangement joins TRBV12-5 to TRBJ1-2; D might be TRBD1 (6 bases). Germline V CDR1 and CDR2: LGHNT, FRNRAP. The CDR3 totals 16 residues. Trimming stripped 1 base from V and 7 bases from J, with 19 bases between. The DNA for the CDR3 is TGTGCTAGTGGTTTGGGGTCCGGGACACCCAGGGCTGGCTACACCTTC. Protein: CASGLGSGTPRAGYTF.

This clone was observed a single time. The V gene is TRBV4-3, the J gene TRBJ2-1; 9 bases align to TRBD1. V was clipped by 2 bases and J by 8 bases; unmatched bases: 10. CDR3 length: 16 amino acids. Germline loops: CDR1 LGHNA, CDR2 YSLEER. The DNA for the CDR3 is TGCGCCAGCAGCCAAAAAGGGGACAGGGTGTTCGATGAGCAGTTCTTC. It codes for CASSQKGDRVFDEQFF.

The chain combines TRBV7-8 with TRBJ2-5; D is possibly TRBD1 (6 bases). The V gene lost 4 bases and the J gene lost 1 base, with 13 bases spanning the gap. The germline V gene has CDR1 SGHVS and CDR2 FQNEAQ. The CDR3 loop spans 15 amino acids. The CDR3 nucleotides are TGTGCCAGCAGCTCCTCCAGGGGCCCCCAAGAGACCCAGTACTTC. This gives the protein CASSSSRGPQETQYF.

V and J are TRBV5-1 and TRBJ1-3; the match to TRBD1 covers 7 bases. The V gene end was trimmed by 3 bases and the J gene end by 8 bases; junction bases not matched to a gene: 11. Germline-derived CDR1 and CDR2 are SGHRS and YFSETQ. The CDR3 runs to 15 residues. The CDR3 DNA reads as TGCGCCAGCAGCTATCGGGACAGTCCGTATGACACCATATATTTT. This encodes CASSYRDSPYDTIYF.

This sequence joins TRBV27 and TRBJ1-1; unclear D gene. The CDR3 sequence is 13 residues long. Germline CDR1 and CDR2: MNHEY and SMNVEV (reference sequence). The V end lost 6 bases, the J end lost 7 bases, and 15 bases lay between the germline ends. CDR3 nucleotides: TGTGCCAGCAGGACTGAGAGGAACGGTGAAGCTTTCTTT. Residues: CASRTERNGEAFF.

CDR3 residues: CASSQGGQGGTYEQYF. DNA for the CDR3: TGCGCCAGCAGCCAAGGGGGACAGGGAGGGACCTACGAGCAGTACTTC. The chain couples TRBV4-1 to TRBJ2-7, with 9 bases aligning to TRBD1. The CDR3 runs 16 residues. V was pared by 1 base and J by 2 bases, with 6 bases of the junction left unmatched. The germline V gene has CDR1 MGHRA and CDR2 YSYEKL.

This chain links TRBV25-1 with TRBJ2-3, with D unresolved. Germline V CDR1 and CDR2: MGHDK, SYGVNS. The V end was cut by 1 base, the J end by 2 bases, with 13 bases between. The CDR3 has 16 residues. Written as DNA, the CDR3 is TGTGCCAGCAGTGAATTGGCGGTTCCCCCCACAGATACGCAGTATTTT. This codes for CASSELAVPPTDTQYF.

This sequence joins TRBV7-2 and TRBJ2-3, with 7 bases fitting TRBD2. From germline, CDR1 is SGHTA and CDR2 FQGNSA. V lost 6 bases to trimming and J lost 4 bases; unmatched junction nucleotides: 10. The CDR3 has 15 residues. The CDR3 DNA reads TGTGCCAGCAGGTCCCAGCGGGGTAGTTCAGATACGCAGTATTTT. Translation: CASRSQRGSSDTQYF.